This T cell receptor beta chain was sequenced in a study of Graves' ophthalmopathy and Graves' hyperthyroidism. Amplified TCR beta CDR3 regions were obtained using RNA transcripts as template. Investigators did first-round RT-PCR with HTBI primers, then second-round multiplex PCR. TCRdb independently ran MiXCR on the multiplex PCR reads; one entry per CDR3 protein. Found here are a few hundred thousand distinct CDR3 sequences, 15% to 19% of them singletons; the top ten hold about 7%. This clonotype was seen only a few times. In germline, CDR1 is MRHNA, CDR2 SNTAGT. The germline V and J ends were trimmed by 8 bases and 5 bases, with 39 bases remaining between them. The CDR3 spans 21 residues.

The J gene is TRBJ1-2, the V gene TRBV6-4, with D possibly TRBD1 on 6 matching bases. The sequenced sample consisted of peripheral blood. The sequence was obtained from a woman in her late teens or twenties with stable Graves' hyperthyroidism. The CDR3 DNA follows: TGTGCCAGCCGGCCACAGGGCCTCCGCACCCGGGGACTGGCCTATGTTTATGGCTACACCTTC. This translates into CASRPQGLRTRGLAYVYGYTF.